This passage covers 6 T cell receptor beta chains from one sample sequenced in a study of CD8+ T cells in alopecia areata. Treatment indicated: oral pan-JAK inhibitor, 5-10 mg twice daily. RNA was extracted and reverse transcribed into cDNA as the sequencing template. This table comes from immunoSEQ multiplex PCR, and its TCRdb copy is limited to in-frame clones, with some not included. The sample lists over 90,000 clones; 85% to 90% were seen once. The starting material was CD8+ T cells sorted from blood, obtained at week 34, from a patient treated with tofacitinib. The receptors shown here come from a human donor with alopecia areata.

The gene calls are TRBV5-1 and TRBJ2-3; no reliable D call. The CDR3 is made up of 14 amino acids. The V gene's germline CDR1 is SGHRS and CDR2 YFSETQ. V dropped 0 bases and J dropped 4 bases, with 9 bases sitting between them. CDR3 in amino acids: CASSLGAGSDTQYF. The DNA for the CDR3 is TGCGCCAGCAGCTTGGGAGCCGGCTCAGATACGCAGTATTTT. Drawing the rest from reference TRBV5-1 and TRBJ2-3, the complete variable domain is KAGVTQTPRYLIKTRGQQVTLSCSPISGHRSVSWYQQTPGQGLQFLFEYFSETQRNKGNFPGRFSGRQFSNSRSEMNVSTLELGDSALYLCASSLGAGSDTQYFGPGTRLTVL.

The chain carries TRBV14 and TRBJ2-3, with D possibly being TRBD1 (5 bases). Trimming left V 3 bases short and J 0 bases short, with 10 bases between. CDR1 and CDR2 from the germline V gene are SGHDN and FVKESK. This CDR3 region has 15 residues. The CDR3 nucleotides are TGTGCCAGCAGCCAGCTACAGGCCAGCACAGATACGCAGTATTTT. Amino acids: CASSQLQASTDTQYF.

The J gene is TRBJ2-7, the V gene TRBV4-1; D is unclear. The CDR3 is 12 residues long. V shed 4 bases and J shed 5 bases, with 9 bases lying between them. Germline CDR1 MGHRA, CDR2 YSYEKL. CDR3 loop: CASSRIDDEQYF. CDR3 nucleotide sequence: TGCGCCAGCAGCCGTATCGACGACGAGCAGTACTTC.

The chain is built from TRBV19 and TRBJ1-1, with a tentative D call TRBD1 (5 bases). CDR1 LNHDA and CDR2 SQIVND come from the germline V gene (reference sequence). The CDR3 has 13 residues. V shed 5 bases and J shed 3 bases, with 10 bases lying between them. The CDR3 reads CASSWTGDTEAFF. The CDR3 DNA is TGTGCCAGTAGTTGGACGGGGGACACTGAAGCTTTCTTT. Together with reference TRBV19 and TRBJ1-1, the CDR3 gives the full variable domain: DGGITQSPKYLFRKEGQNVTLSCEQNLNHDAMYWYRQDPGQGLRLIYYSQIVNDFQKGDIAEGYSVSREKKESFPLTVTSAQKNPTAFYLCASSWTGDTEAFFGQGTRLTVV.

The rearrangement uses TRBV19 and TRBJ2-7, with 7 positions matching TRBD1. With 4 bases clipped from V and 2 bases from J, the junction kept 8 bases outside the gene matches. There are 15 residues in the CDR3. Germline values: CDR1 LNHDA, CDR2 SQIVND (reference sequence). For the CDR3, the DNA is TGTGCCAGTAGTACCCTCTCGACAGGGCCCTACGAGCAGTACTTC. This sequence encodes CASSTLSTGPYEQYF.

This rearrangement joins TRBV7-9 to TRBJ2-7, with 7 bases fitting TRBD2. The CDR3 contains 15 residues. The trim removed 4 bases at V and 2 bases at J, leaving 8 bases unmatched. Germline CDR1 and CDR2: SEHNR and FQNEAQ (reference sequence). The CDR3 sequence is CASSWGGVLPYEQYF. CDR3 DNA sequence: TGTGCCAGCAGCTGGGGGGGTGTTTTACCCTACGAGCAGTACTTC.